The rows below give T cell receptor beta chains drawn from one sample of a study of blood T cell repertoires in COVID-19. Profiling relied on immunoSEQ multiplex PCR, and the TCRdb table lists in-frame clones only, not all of them. The sample lists roughly 500,000 clones, 85% to 90% occurring once. Sequenced sample: PBMCs or T cells enriched from blood (not recorded which). These receptors were obtained from a woman aged 40 to 55 who had recovered from COVID-19. Each CDR3 is given with its conserved first and last residue. Fields, in order: clone size, D gene, V gene, J gene, CDR3 DNA, CDR3 protein. The D gene is left open where the match is weak. The size field is filled for only some rows; it gives once, few, many or a size class.

once	-	TRBV19	TRBJ1-5	TGTGCCAGTAGTGTTATGAACCCAGGGAATCAGCCCCAGCATTTT	CASSVMNPGNQPQHF
-	TRBD1	TRBV13	TRBJ2-7	TGTGCCAGCAGCTTAAGCTACAGGGGCTACGAGCAGTACTTC	CASSLSYRGYEQYF
-	-	TRBV4-2	TRBJ2-1	TGTGCCAGCAGCGTAAGAAGGAGGGCCATAAGATACAATGAGCAGTTCTTC	CASSVRRRAIRYNEQFF
-	-	TRBV9	TRBJ2-2	TGTGCCAGCAGCGCAGGACTCCAGAAGAACACCGGGGAGCTGTTTTTT	CASSAGLQKNTGELFF
-	TRBD2	TRBV15	TRBJ2-1	TGTGCCACCACCAGCGCCAGCGGGGGGAGCTCCTACAATGAGCAGTTCTTC	CATTSASGGSSYNEQFF
-	TRBD2	TRBV4-3	TRBJ2-3	TGCGCCAGCAGCCAAGGCCTAGCGGGAAGCACAGATACGCAGTATTTT	CASSQGLAGSTDTQYF
-	-	TRBV29-1	TRBJ2-7	TGCAGCGCCTTGAGGGTTGACAACTCCTACGAGCAGTACTTC	CSALRVDNSYEQYF
-	-	TRBV20-1	TRBJ2-4	TGCAGTGCTAGTGTAACGATGAGAGAAAACATTCAGTACTTC	CSASVTMRENIQYF
once	-	TRBV5-8	TRBJ2-2	TGTGCCAGCAGCTTGGACGGCGGGGAGCTGTTTTTT	CASSLDGGELFF
-	TRBD1	TRBV18	TRBJ1-2	TGTGCCAGCTCACCATTGGGACAGGGGAGCCATGGCTACACCTTC	CASSPLGQGSHGYTF
-	TRBD1	TRBV10-3	TRBJ2-1	TGTGCCATCAACAGGGACAGAAATGAGCAGTTCTTC	CAINRDRNEQFF
-	TRBD2	TRBV6-2/TRBV6-3	TRBJ2-7	TGTGCCAGCAGTTACTCGATATCTAGCGGATACTACGAGCAGTACTTC	CASSYSISSGYYEQYF
-	-	TRBV7-5	TRBJ2-5	TGTGCCAGAAGCTTAGGTGACGGGACAGGTCAAGAGACCCAGTACTTC	CARSLGDGTGQETQYF
-	TRBD1	TRBV6-5	TRBJ1-6	TGTGCCAGCAGTTATGTACAGGGGGCGCTTTCACCCCTCCACTTT	CASSYVQGALSPLHF
-	-	TRBV19	TRBJ1-1	TGTGCCAGTAAACCCAGTCGTGAGAACACTGAAGCTTTCTTT	CASKPSRENTEAFF
-	TRBD2	TRBV19	TRBJ2-1	TGTGCCAGTACTACCCGGACTAGCGGATTAACCAGGGCCCTGAATGAGCAGTTCTTC	CASTTRTSGLTRALNEQFF
-	-	TRBV5-4	TRBJ1-1	TGTGCCAGCAGCTTGTATGCCGGGAACTCTGAAGCTTTCTTT	CASSLYAGNSEAFF
-	TRBD2	TRBV7-9	TRBJ2-3	TGTGCCAGCACGTTAGCGGGAGAGGATACGCAGTATTTT	CASTLAGEDTQYF
once	-	TRBV4-3	TRBJ1-1	TGCGCCAGCAGCCAAGATCCCGGCGGGGGTGACGCTGAAGCTTTCTTT	CASSQDPGGGDAEAFF
-	-	TRBV4-1	TRBJ2-5	TGCGCCAGCAGCCAAGTATGGCCCAGCGAGTCCCAAGAGACCCAGTACTTC	CASSQVWPSESQETQYF
-	-	TRBV4-3	TRBJ2-3	TGCGCCAGCAGCCAAGGAGCGGTTAGCACAGATACGCAGTATTTT	CASSQGAVSTDTQYF
-	-	TRBV18	TRBJ2-2	TGTGCCAGCTCACCACCGAACAACCGGGAAACCGGGGAGCTGTTTTTT	CASSPPNNRETGELFF
few	TRBD2	TRBV6-6	TRBJ2-7	TGTGCCAGCAGTTACTCCGACCGGGCGGGAGCCTACGAGCAGTACTTC	CASSYSDRAGAYEQYF
-	-	TRBV3-1/TRBV3-2	TRBJ2-1	TGTGCCAGCAGCCCCTCTAGCGATTTCTCCTACAATGAGCAGTTCTTC	CASSPSSDFSYNEQFF
-	TRBD2	TRBV3-1/TRBV3-2	TRBJ2-1	TGTGCCAGCAGCCACCTTAGCGGGAGGGCCATGAATGAGCAGTTCTTC	CASSHLSGRAMNEQFF
once	-	TRBV4-3	TRBJ2-6	TGCGCCAGCAGCGAACAAACGAACTCTGGGGCCAACGTCCTGACTTTC	CASSEQTNSGANVLTF
-	TRBD2	TRBV5-1	TRBJ2-7	TGCGCCAGCAGCGCTACTAGCGGTAACTCCTACGAGCAGTACTTC	CASSATSGNSYEQYF
-	-	TRBV11-2	TRBJ2-3	TGTGCCAGCAGCTTGTCGCGTACGCAGTATTTT	CASSLSRTQYF
-	-	TRBV6-5	TRBJ2-1	TGTGCCAGCGGGGGGAGAGGCCATGAGCAGTTCTTC	CASGGRGHEQFF
-	-	TRBV29-1	TRBJ1-2	TGCAGCGGTGGCCGGGACACCCGTGAAGGCTATGGCTACACCTTC	CSGGRDTREGYGYTF
once	TRBD1	TRBV20-1	TRBJ1-6	TGCAGTGCTAGTCCAGGGGGCGGGGATTCACCCCTCCACTTT	CSASPGGGDSPLHF
-	TRBD1	TRBV18	TRBJ1-3	TGTGCCAGCTCGTCCATACAGGGGTCTGGAAACACCATATATTTT	CASSSIQGSGNTIYF
-	-	TRBV30	TRBJ2-6	TGTGCCTTTGGTAGCTCTGGGGCCAACGTCCTGACTTTC	CAFGSSGANVLTF
-	-	TRBV27	TRBJ1-1	TGTGCCAGCAGTAAAGGGACATTTTTAAACACTGAAGCTTTCTTT	CASSKGTFLNTEAFF
once	TRBD2	TRBV7-8	TRBJ2-1	TGTGCCAGCAGCCGCCGCGGGAGGGGGAATGAGCAGTTCTTC	CASSRRGRGNEQFF
-	-	TRBV25-1	TRBJ1-6	TGTGCCAGCAGACTACTTTATTCACCCCTCCACTTT	CASRLLYSPLHF
-	-	TRBV19	TRBJ1-6	TGTGCCAGTAGTTTACAGGGAGCCAGTGTGAATTCACCCCTCCACTTT	CASSLQGASVNSPLHF
-	TRBD1	TRBV18	TRBJ1-1	TGTGCCAGCTCACCGGACAGGGTGAACACTGAAGCTTTCTTT	CASSPDRVNTEAFF
-	-	TRBV21-1	TRBJ1-1	TGTGCCAGCAGCAAAAGTCTTAGAAATGAAGCTTTCTTT	CASSKSLRNEAFF
once	-	TRBV10-1	TRBJ1-3	TGCGCCAGCAGTGAGGAACTGATGCCCTCTGGAAACACCATATATTTT	CASSEELMPSGNTIYF
-	-	TRBV29-1	TRBJ1-2	TGCAGCGTTGATCCAGGCTATGGCTACACCTTC	CSVDPGYGYTF
-	-	TRBV7-9	TRBJ2-5	TGTGCCAGCAGCTTAGAGTCTCTAGTTTGGGAAGAGACCCAGTACTTC	CASSLESLVWEETQYF
-	TRBD1	TRBV7-9	TRBJ1-5	TGTGCCAGCAGTCATTCCGGGACAGATAATCAGCCCCAGCATTTT	CASSHSGTDNQPQHF
-	-	TRBV7-9	TRBJ2-5	TGTGCCAGCAGCTCGGGGGAGACCCAGTACTTC	CASSSGETQYF
-	-	TRBV4-1	TRBJ1-2	TGCGCCAGCAGCCAAGATTGGCAGGGAAATGGCTACACCTTC	CASSQDWQGNGYTF
-	-	TRBV6-5	TRBJ1-2	TGTGCCAGCAGTTACGGCCCCAGAACTAACTATGGCTACACCTTC	CASSYGPRTNYGYTF